A selection of T cell receptor beta chains follows, all from one sample in a study of cytomegalovirus exposure and HLA in healthy donors. Profiling relied on immunoSEQ multiplex PCR, and the TCRdb table lists in-frame clones only, not all of them. The table lists roughly 130,000 clones, 80% of them singletons. The specimen was PBMCs. These receptors were taken from a man aged 40-50 years in good health and CMV-seronegative. CDR3s include the opening cysteine and the closing phenylalanine or tryptophan. D genes are given only for firm matches. A clone size is listed for some rows: how often the clone was seen (once, few, many), or a class if it is expanded.

v_gene	d_gene	j_gene	abundance	CDR3aa	CDR3nt
TRBV11-2	NA	TRBJ1-3	NA	CASSLGAANGLSGNTIYF	TGTGCCAGCAGCTTAGGGGCCGCAAATGGGCTCTCTGGAAACACCATATATTTT
TRBV6-1	TRBD2	TRBJ2-1	NA	CASSEGGGVINEQFF	TGTGCCAGCAGTGAAGGGGGGGGAGTCATCAATGAGCAGTTCTTC
TRBV29-1	NA	TRBJ1-1	NA	CSVEDAVEAFF	TGCAGCGTTGAAGACGCGGTTGAAGCTTTCTTT
TRBV29-1	TRBD1	TRBJ2-5	NA	CSGGTDPFEQYF	TGCAGCGGAGGGACAGACCCGTTTGAGCAGTACTTC
TRBV15	NA	TRBJ1-4	NA	CATSRRGRGEKLFF	TGTGCCACCAGCCGTCGGGGTCGTGGGGAAAAACTGTTTTTT
TRBV11-2	TRBD2	TRBJ2-1	NA	CASSLSGGAYNEQFF	TGTGCCAGCAGCTTGTCGGGGGGAGCCTACAATGAGCAGTTCTTC
TRBV5-4	NA	TRBJ2-3	NA	CASSPRGALSTDTQYF	TGTGCCAGCAGCCCCCGGGGGGCACTTTCCACAGATACGCAGTATTTT
TRBV7-9	NA	TRBJ2-7	once	CASSPAPTGEQYF	TGTGCCAGCAGCCCGGCCCCGACCGGGGAGCAGTACTTC
TRBV18	TRBD1	TRBJ2-6	NA	CASSLNSGTGGFGANVLTF	TGTGCCAGCTCGCTTAACTCCGGGACAGGGGGCTTTGGGGCCAACGTCCTGACTTTC
TRBV7-2	NA	TRBJ1-1	NA	CASSLESGYPHTEAFF	TGTGCCAGCAGCTTAGAGTCAGGGTACCCCCACACTGAAGCTTTCTTT
TRBV19	TRBD1	TRBJ1-4	NA	CASSIGQGASEKLFF	TGTGCCAGTAGTATAGGACAGGGGGCTTCTGAAAAACTGTTTTTT
TRBV6-1	TRBD2	TRBJ2-5	few	CASSEVSGGKTQYF	TGTGCCAGCAGTGAAGTTAGCGGGGGGAAGACCCAGTACTTC
TRBV7-2	NA	TRBJ1-6	NA	CASAASLPPPLHF	TGTGCCAGCGCGGCCAGTCTCCCGCCACCCCTCCACTTT
TRBV11-2	TRBD2	TRBJ2-1	NA	CASSLEREVLFF	TGTGCCAGCAGCTTAGAGCGGGAGGTTCTGTTCTTC
TRBV28	TRBD1	TRBJ2-5	once	CASSSNRGLKETQYF	TGTGCCAGCAGTTCAAACAGGGGCCTCAAGGAGACCCAGTACTTC
TRBV5-8	TRBD2	TRBJ2-3	NA	CASSLGGRNTDTQYF	TGTGCCAGCAGCTTGGGCGGGAGAAACACAGATACGCAGTATTTT
TRBV10-3	TRBD1	TRBJ2-7	NA	CAISGDRGSYEQYF	TGTGCCATCAGTGGGGACAGGGGGAGTTACGAGCAGTACTTC
TRBV7-9	NA	TRBJ1-4	NA	CASSLSGRGRSEKLFF	TGTGCCAGCAGCTTATCCGGCAGGGGAAGGAGTGAAAAACTGTTTTTT
TRBV19	TRBD2	TRBJ2-3	NA	CASTPRTSGRGDTQYF	TGTGCCAGTACCCCACGGACTAGCGGGAGAGGTGATACGCAGTATTTT
TRBV6-1	NA	TRBJ2-7	NA	CASSEAGSYEQYF	TGTGCCAGCAGTGAAGCCGGGAGCTACGAGCAGTACTTC
TRBV4-1	NA	TRBJ1-1	NA	CASSQRGSGEGEAFF	TGCGCCAGCAGCCAAAGGGGGTCGGGGGAGGGTGAAGCTTTCTTT
TRBV5-1	NA	TRBJ2-5	once	CASSLHPGQGGQETQYF	TGCGCCAGCAGCCTCCATCCGGGACAAGGGGGCCAAGAGACCCAGTACTTC
TRBV6-1	TRBD2	TRBJ2-1	NA	CASLSGSAYNEQFF	TGTGCCAGCTTAAGCGGGAGCGCCTACAATGAGCAGTTCTTC
TRBV14	TRBD2	TRBJ2-7	few	CASSQEWGLAEPYEQYF	TGTGCCAGCAGCCAAGAGTGGGGACTAGCGGAACCCTACGAGCAGTACTTC
TRBV5-4	NA	TRBJ2-1	NA	CASSLDRANEQFF	TGTGCCAGCAGCTTGGACCGCGCGAATGAGCAGTTCTTC
TRBV2	TRBD1	TRBJ1-2	once	CASGGQRYGYTF	TGTGCCAGCGGGGGACAGCGCTATGGCTACACCTTC
TRBV28	NA	TRBJ2-1	NA	CASSLLRVDEQFF	TGTGCCAGCAGTTTACTCAGGGTTGATGAGCAGTTCTTC
TRBV7-2	NA	TRBJ2-7	NA	CASSFDRQDYEQYF	TGTGCCAGCAGCTTCGACAGGCAAGACTACGAGCAGTACTTC
TRBV6-5	NA	TRBJ2-6	NA	CASSLTRVGANVLTF	TGTGCCAGCAGTTTAACTAGGGTTGGGGCCAACGTCCTGACTTTC